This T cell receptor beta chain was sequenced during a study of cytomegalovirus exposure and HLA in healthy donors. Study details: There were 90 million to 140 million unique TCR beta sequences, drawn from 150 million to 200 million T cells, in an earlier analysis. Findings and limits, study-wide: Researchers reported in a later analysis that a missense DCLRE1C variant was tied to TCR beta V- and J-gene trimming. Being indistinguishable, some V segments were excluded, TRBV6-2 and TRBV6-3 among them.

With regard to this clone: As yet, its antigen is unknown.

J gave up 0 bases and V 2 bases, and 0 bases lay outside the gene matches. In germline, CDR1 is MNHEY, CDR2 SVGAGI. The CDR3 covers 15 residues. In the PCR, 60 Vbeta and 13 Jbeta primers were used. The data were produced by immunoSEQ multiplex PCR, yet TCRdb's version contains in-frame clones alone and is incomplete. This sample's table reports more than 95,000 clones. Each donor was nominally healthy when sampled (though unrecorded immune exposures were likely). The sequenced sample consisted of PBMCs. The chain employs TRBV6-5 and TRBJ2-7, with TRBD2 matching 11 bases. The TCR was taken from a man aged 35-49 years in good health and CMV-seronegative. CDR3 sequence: CASSYGTSGSYEQYF. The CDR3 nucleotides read TGTGCCAGCAGTTACGGGACTAGCGGCTCCTACGAGCAGTACTTC.